Listed below are T cell receptor beta chains from one sample, sequenced in a study of T cells in Graves' hyperthyroidism and ophthalmopathy. MiXCR was run by TCRdb on the multiplex PCR reads, yielding one entry per CDR3 protein. This table holds 350,000 to 500,000 distinct CDR3 sequences, roughly 13% found once. Sequencing was done on a sample of blood. The receptors here all came from a woman aged 18-30 years with Graves' hyperthyroidism. Both conserved end residues are part of each CDR3. A D gene is named only where the DNA matches it firmly. Clone sizes are given selectively: once, few, many, or a class where the clone is expanded.

CDR3aa: CSATGTKRSTDTQYF; CDR3nt: TGCAGTGCAACCGGCACCAAAAGAAGCACAGATACGCAGTATTTT; j_gene: TRBJ2-3; d_gene: .; v_gene: TRBV20-1; abundance: few
CDR3aa: CSARATSGRYTDTQYF; CDR3nt: TGCAGTGCTAGAGCAACTAGCGGACGGTATACAGATACGCAGTATTTT; j_gene: TRBJ2-3; d_gene: TRBD2; v_gene: TRBV20-1; abundance: many
CDR3aa: CASSLRYLTGELFF; CDR3nt: TGTGCCAGCAGTTTGCGGTATCTCACCGGGGAGCTGTTTTTT; j_gene: TRBJ2-2; d_gene: .; v_gene: TRBV28; abundance: few
CDR3aa: CATSFKGTGEQYF; CDR3nt: TGTGCCACCAGCTTTAAGGGTACGGGGGAGCAGTACTTC; j_gene: TRBJ2-7; d_gene: .; v_gene: TRBV15; abundance: many
CDR3aa: CASSESKIKGGGYTF; CDR3nt: TGTGCCAGCAGTGAATCGAAGATCAAAGGTGGCGGCTACACCTTC; j_gene: TRBJ1-2; d_gene: .; v_gene: TRBV25-1; abundance: many
CDR3aa: CAWSGLGTSGNTIYF; CDR3nt: TGTGCCTGGAGCGGATTAGGGACGTCCGGAAACACCATATATTTT; j_gene: TRBJ1-3; d_gene: .; v_gene: TRBV30; abundance: .
CDR3aa: CASNRGTGELFF; CDR3nt: TGTGCCAGCAATAGGGGTACCGGGGAGCTGTTTTTT; j_gene: TRBJ2-2; d_gene: .; v_gene: TRBV2; abundance: .
CDR3aa: CASSLESSPYEQYF; CDR3nt: TGTGCCAGCAGTTTAGAGAGCAGCCCCTACGAGCAGTACTTC; j_gene: TRBJ2-7; d_gene: .; v_gene: TRBV27; abundance: .
CDR3aa: CASSILAGPHGEQFF; CDR3nt: TGTGCCAGTAGTATTTTAGCAGGCCCCCACGGTGAGCAGTTCTTC; j_gene: TRBJ2-1; d_gene: .; v_gene: TRBV19; abundance: few
CDR3aa: CSAGRELSYEQYF; CDR3nt: TGCAGTGCTGGCCGGGAGCTCTCCTACGAGCAGTACTTC; j_gene: TRBJ2-7; d_gene: .; v_gene: TRBV20-1; abundance: few
CDR3aa: CASSSPEGLAGGETQYF; CDR3nt: TGTGCCAGCAGCTCCCCCGAGGGGCTAGCGGGAGGAGAGACCCAGTACTTC; j_gene: TRBJ2-5; d_gene: TRBD2; v_gene: TRBV6-1; abundance: .
CDR3aa: CASRRTGTSTDTQYF; CDR3nt: TGTGCCAGCAGGAGAACAGGGACTAGCACAGATACGCAGTATTTT; j_gene: TRBJ2-3; d_gene: .; v_gene: TRBV28; abundance: few
CDR3aa: CAILPAIHRSYEQYF; CDR3nt: TGTGCCATCTTACCCGCCATCCACCGCTCCTACGAGCAGTACTTC; j_gene: TRBJ2-7; d_gene: .; v_gene: TRBV6-1; abundance: .
CDR3aa: CSARSLTGSGETQYF; CDR3nt: TGCAGTGCTAGAAGCTTGACAGGGTCAGGAGAGACCCAGTACTTC; j_gene: TRBJ2-5; d_gene: TRBD1; v_gene: TRBV20-1; abundance: many
CDR3aa: CASSLIAGRTDTQYF; CDR3nt: TGTGCCAGCAGCTTAATAGCGGGCCGCACAGATACGCAGTATTTT; j_gene: TRBJ2-3; d_gene: TRBD2; v_gene: TRBV7-2; abundance: .
CDR3aa: CASSHPGRRSGANVLTF; CDR3nt: TGCGCCAGCAGTCACCCAGGCAGACGCTCTGGGGCCAACGTCCTGACTTTC; j_gene: TRBJ2-6; d_gene: .; v_gene: TRBV4-1; abundance: few
CDR3aa: CASSEMYEQYF; CDR3nt: TGTGCCAGCAGTGAGATGTACGAGCAGTACTTC; j_gene: TRBJ2-7; d_gene: .; v_gene: TRBV6-1; abundance: .
CDR3aa: CASTKQGPFSGNTIYF; CDR3nt: TGTGCCAGCACCAAACAGGGACCGTTCTCTGGAAACACCATATATTTT; j_gene: TRBJ1-3; d_gene: .; v_gene: TRBV6-1; abundance: few
CDR3aa: CASSLAEDSLSGANVLTF; CDR3nt: TGTGCCAGCAGCTTGGCCGAGGACAGCCTCTCTGGGGCCAACGTCCTGACTTTC; j_gene: TRBJ2-6; d_gene: .; v_gene: TRBV5-6; abundance: .
CDR3aa: CASSETPGKPQHF; CDR3nt: TGCGCCAGCAGTGAGACCCCGGGGAAGCCCCAGCATTTT; j_gene: TRBJ1-5; d_gene: .; v_gene: TRBV10-1; abundance: .
CDR3aa: CASIPFKTRDGYTDTQYF; CDR3nt: TGTGCCAGCATCCCATTTAAGACTCGGGACGGATACACAGATACGCAGTATTTT; j_gene: TRBJ2-3; d_gene: .; v_gene: TRBV28; abundance: many
CDR3aa: CASSLQGTNTEAFF; CDR3nt: TGTGCCAGCAGCTTGCAGGGGACGAACACTGAAGCTTTCTTT; j_gene: TRBJ1-1; d_gene: .; v_gene: TRBV5-4; abundance: many
CDR3aa: CASSPHSQGFTEAFF; CDR3nt: TGTGCCAGCTCACCACATTCCCAGGGGTTCACTGAAGCTTTCTTT; j_gene: TRBJ1-1; d_gene: .; v_gene: TRBV18; abundance: many
CDR3aa: CASSSDGSSGANVLTF; CDR3nt: TGTGCCAGCAGTTCAGACGGGAGCTCTGGGGCCAACGTCCTGACTTTC; j_gene: TRBJ2-6; d_gene: .; v_gene: TRBV12-3/TRBV12-4; abundance: many
CDR3aa: CASSLTGADGYTF; CDR3nt: TGTGCCAGCAGTTTGACAGGGGCGGACGGCTACACCTTC; j_gene: TRBJ1-2; d_gene: TRBD1; v_gene: TRBV12-3/TRBV12-4; abundance: many
CDR3aa: CASGFLGNQPQNF; CDR3nt: TGTGCTAGTGGTTTTCTGGGCAATCAGCCCCAGAATTTT; j_gene: TRBJ1-5; d_gene: .; v_gene: TRBV12-5; abundance: few
CDR3aa: CASSLAGALNEQYF; CDR3nt: TGTGCCAGCAGCTTAGCAGGGGCTTTGAACGAGCAGTACTTC; j_gene: TRBJ2-7; d_gene: .; v_gene: TRBV7-2; abundance: once
CDR3aa: CASSLGGAGGSYEQYF; CDR3nt: TGTGCCAGCAGCTTAGGCGGGGCGGGAGGTAGCTACGAGCAGTACTTC; j_gene: TRBJ2-7; d_gene: TRBD2; v_gene: TRBV13; abundance: many
CDR3aa: CASSFLNQPQHF; CDR3nt: TGTGCCAGCAGTTTCTTGAATCAGCCCCAGCATTTT; j_gene: TRBJ1-5; d_gene: .; v_gene: TRBV28; abundance: many
CDR3aa: CASSESGSRGTF; CDR3nt: TGCGCCAGCAGTGAGTCAGGCAGTAGGGGAACTTTC; j_gene: TRBJ2-6; d_gene: .; v_gene: TRBV10-2; abundance: many
CDR3aa: CASSLTGVGNTIYF; CDR3nt: TGTGCCAGCAGTTTAACAGGGGTTGGAAACACCATATACTTT; j_gene: TRBJ1-3; d_gene: TRBD1; v_gene: TRBV28; abundance: few
CDR3aa: CATSEQAAANEQFF; CDR3nt: TGTGCCACATCGGAGCAAGCAGCTGCCAATGAGCAGTTCTTC; j_gene: TRBJ2-1; d_gene: .; v_gene: TRBV19; abundance: few